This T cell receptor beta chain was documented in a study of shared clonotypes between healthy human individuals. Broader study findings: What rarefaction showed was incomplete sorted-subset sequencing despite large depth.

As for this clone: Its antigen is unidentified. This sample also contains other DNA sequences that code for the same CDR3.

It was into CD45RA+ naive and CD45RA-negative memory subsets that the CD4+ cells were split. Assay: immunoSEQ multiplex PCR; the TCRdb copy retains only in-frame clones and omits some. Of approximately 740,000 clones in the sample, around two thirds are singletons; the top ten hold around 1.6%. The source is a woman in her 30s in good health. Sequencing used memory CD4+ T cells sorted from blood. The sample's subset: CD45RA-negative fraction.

CDR3 sequence reads: CASSYSTGGNYGYTF. The DNA for the CDR3 is TGTGCCAGCAGTTACTCGACAGGGGGTAACTATGGCTACACCTTC. This chain connects TRBV6-5 to TRBJ1-2; the match to TRBD1 covers 9 bases. The CDR3 extends over 15 amino acids. The germline gives CDR1 MNHEY, CDR2 SVGAGI. V dropped 0 bases and J dropped 1; count of bases not matched to a gene: 0.